This TCR beta chain emerged from a study of Ad26.COV2.S vaccination and SARS-CoV-2 variants. Germline loops: CDR1 MNHEY, CDR2 SVGEGT. V shed 2 bases and J shed 1 base, with 18 bases lying between them. The CDR3 is 18 amino acids. The repertoire was sequenced with immunoSEQ multiplex PCR; TCRdb's copy has only in-frame clones and lacks some. The sample contains approximately 250,000 clones, 70% to 90% of which appear only once. The sample's treatment: over 15 received Ad26.COV2.S at low or high dose, single or two shots; 5 received placebo; per-sample allocation not given. Sampling took place 63 days after the first vaccine or placebo injection.

The sample in question was peripheral blood, obtained in a trial of Ad26.COV2.S vaccine versus placebo. The source of this sequence is a person aged 18 to 59 who received the Ad26.COV2.S COVID-19 vaccine or a placebo. This rearrangement joins TRBV6-2 or TRBV6-3 to TRBJ2-1; D perhaps matches TRBD1 (5 bases). CDR3 in amino acids: CASSYGATVRLSYNEQFF. The DNA for the CDR3 is TGTGCCAGCAGTTACGGGGCCACAGTTAGGTTGTCCTACAATGAGCAGTTCTTC.